The subject of this entry is one T cell receptor beta chain. What antigen it recognizes has not been identified. Base qualities are not recorded, but no much larger clone differs from it by a single base. This sample was taken from a study of prognosis after radiotherapy for stage I lung cancer (dated by TCRdb to the early 2020s). For the wider study: Over 15 stage I NSCLC patients were enrolled in Nanjing, China, between early 2018 and January 2019. Squamous cell carcinoma histology was identified in 6 or 7 patients, and adenocarcinoma histology was identified in twelve patients. Four of the 19 patients developed distant metastases after SBRT, at a median of around seven months; the other 15 showed no significant progression. A total of approximately 38 blood samples from some 19 patients were sequenced, with one sample obtained before and one obtained after SBRT for each patient. Ages in the cohort of roughly 13 men and about six women ranged from roughly 50 to 90 years, with a median of 74. All patients were considered medically inoperable, owing to comorbidities in about a dozen and refusal of surgery in seven or eight. SBRT was delivered in 3 to 5 fractions with a biologically effective dose of at least 100 Gy, and image-guided IMRT or VMAT was used for delivery. Roughly five patients had oligometastatic NSCLC after their primary tumor was surgically resected, and about 13 patients had newly diagnosed primary stage I lung tumors. The study profiled peripheral blood TCR beta repertoires from stage I NSCLC patients before and after stereotactic body radiotherapy and related them to distant failure. Concurrent therapy was not administered to any patient alongside SBRT.

Two rounds of multiplex PCR were performed to amplify the TCR beta CDR3 region from genomic DNA. In the first round of PCR, primers specific to each TRBV and TRBJ gene were used, and the primer sequences are filed in Chinese patent CN105087789A. Universal primers were used in the second round of PCR. The Roche High Pure PCR Template Preparation Kit was used to extract genomic DNA from frozen PBMCs. The libraries underwent paired-end sequencing with 151 bp reads on an Illumina HiSeq 3000. Regarding the original processing steps: CutAdapt was used to discard raw reads that did not contain the multiplex PCR primer sequences. High-quality paired reads were merged into contigs with PEAR. TRB V, D and J gene segments were assigned to each contig with MiXCR by alignment to reference sequences. To remove sequencing errors, CDR3 sequences were clustered according to base quality and sequence similarity. Shannon entropy, normalized by the natural log of the productive TCR sequence number, served as the measure of diversity. To get clonality, Shannon entropy was divided by the natural log of the number of unique clonotypes, and that result was subtracted from one. Using the Youden index from ROC curves, the researchers picked the repertoire-metric cut-offs for progression-free survival, and all analyses were carried out in R 3.5.3. Using fastp at Q25 and MiXCR, TCRdb reprocessed the public reads and kept productive beta chains. Under each unique CDR3 protein, matching rows form one entry showing the most common genes and DNA. TCRdb's processing, not the authors', yielded these V and J calls. For this sample there are roughly 13,000 distinct CDR3 sequences; 45% to 50% appear just once. About 30% of the sample goes to the ten largest clones.

A history of other malignancies or of prior chemotherapy or radiotherapy was absent in all patients, and node-negative disease was shown on CT and PET/CT in all patients. At each of two time points, roughly 6.3 milliliters of peripheral venous blood were collected in EDTA tubes. PBMCs were isolated by Ficoll-Paque Plus density-gradient centrifugation. Right after collection, samples were placed at -80 degrees C and kept there until analysis. Findings and caveats that apply to the study as a whole: TRBV and TRBJ usage frequencies reportedly varied with metastasis status, involving two V genes at baseline and ten or so V and two J genes after SBRT. The small cohort and short follow-up limited the study, so independent validation of the findings is needed. Post-SBRT Shannon entropy and its change from baseline were lower in patients who developed distant metastases; baseline Shannon entropy was not associated with metastases. None of the reported P values were adjusted for multiple comparisons. No determination of tumor specificity was made for expanded TCR clones. After SBRT, the count of unique TCR clones dropped from a median of approximately 10,000 beforehand to approximately 7,300 afterward (Wilcoxon paired P=0.011).

This sequence originates from a donor over 45 with non-small cell lung cancer. The material sequenced was PBMCs, taken before or after stereotactic body radiation therapy (not recorded which).

The bases are TGTGCCAACAGGGCTAGAGAGCCCTACGAGCAGTACTTC. It specifies CANRAREPYEQYF. The chain was built from TRBV2 and TRBJ2-7; D gene: possibly TRBD1, on 6 matching bases. V sheds 10 bases and J sheds 2 bases, leaving 15 bases between their ends. From the cysteine through the phenylalanine, the CDR3 covers 13 amino acids. Here the CDR3 DNA is all that survives: 39 bases in frame from base 1. Based on the germline V gene, the CDR1 and CDR2 sequences are SNHLY and FYNNEI.